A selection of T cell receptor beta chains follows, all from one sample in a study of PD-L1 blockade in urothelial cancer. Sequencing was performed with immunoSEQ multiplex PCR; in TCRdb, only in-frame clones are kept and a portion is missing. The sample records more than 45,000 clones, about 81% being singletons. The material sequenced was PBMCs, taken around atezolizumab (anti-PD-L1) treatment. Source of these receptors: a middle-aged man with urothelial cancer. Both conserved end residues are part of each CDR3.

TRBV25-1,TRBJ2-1,CASKGGGSYNEQFF
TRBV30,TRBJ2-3,CAWSVRRPSGADTQYF
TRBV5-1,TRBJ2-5,CASKRGQSQETQYF
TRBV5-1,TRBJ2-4,CASSARLGRNIQYF
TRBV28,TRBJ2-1,CASSFRTAYNEQFF
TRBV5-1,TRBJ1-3,CASSLGPEAGNTIYF
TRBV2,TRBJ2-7,CASTEGEQYF
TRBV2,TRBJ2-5,CASRTTAHQETQYF
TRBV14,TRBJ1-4,CASSLHSGRSEKLFF
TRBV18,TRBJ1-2,CASSSGALHVRGYTF
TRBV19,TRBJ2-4,CASSKSRTTTANLAKNIQYF
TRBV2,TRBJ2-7,CASSGADYEQYF
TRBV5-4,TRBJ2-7,CASSSGQGYEQYF
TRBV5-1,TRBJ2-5,CASSPGGTGGQETQYF
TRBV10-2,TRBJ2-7,CASREWQVRSYEQYF
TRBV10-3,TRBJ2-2,CAISESPGQHTGELFF
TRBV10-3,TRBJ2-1,CAISEAGGRADEQFF
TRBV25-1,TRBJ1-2,CASSDFPGFGGYTF
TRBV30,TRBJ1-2,CAWTAQLPYGYTF
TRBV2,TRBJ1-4,CASRPRVATNEKLFF
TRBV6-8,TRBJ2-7,CASSQWDRLSYEQYF
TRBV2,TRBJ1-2,CASRGEVGYTF
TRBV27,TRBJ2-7,CASRSTGWGSEFSSYEQYF
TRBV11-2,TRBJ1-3,CASSLRISGNTIYF
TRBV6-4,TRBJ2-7,CASSFPGQGYSGQYF
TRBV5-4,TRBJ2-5,CASSPDRVETQYF
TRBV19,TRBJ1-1,CASSTTGKTEAFF
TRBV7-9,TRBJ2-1,CASSSGGLAGDEQFF
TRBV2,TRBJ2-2,CASRRQGNTGELFF
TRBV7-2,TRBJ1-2,CASSLVGEAPGANYGYTF
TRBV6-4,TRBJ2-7,CASSEGTSYEQYF
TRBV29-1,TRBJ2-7,CSVSGGLALTYEQYF
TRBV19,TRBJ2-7,CASSTLAGYYEQYF
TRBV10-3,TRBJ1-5,CAISGQGSNQPQHF
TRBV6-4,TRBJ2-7,CASSETGDSYEQYF